This T cell receptor beta chain was found in a study of blood T cell repertoires in COVID-19 (dated by TCRdb to about 2020). Regarding the research as a whole: The collaborator samples originated in the United States, Italy and Spain and spanned the acute and convalescent phases of COVID-19. The dataset comprised deeply sampled blood TCRbeta repertoires from subjects exposed to, actively infected with, or recovered from COVID-19. Samples were obtained from the ongoing ImmuneRACE study (first 160 participants) and from over 1,000 subjects provided by 6 global collaborators. HLA class I and class II types, where available, came from metadata supplied by the sample provider rather than from assay-based typing. A de-identified subject ID, COVID-19 status, age in years and sex were almost always included in the sample metadata. The repertoires were released in a freely available public database meant as a resource for research on the immune response to SARS-CoV-2. The material from the prospective study consisted of cDNA or gDNA derived from T cells, B-cell-depleted T cells, or PBMCs. Broad study findings and their caveats: The amount of clinical and demographic metadata varied by source and participant and was provided uncurated.

TCRbeta CDR3 regions were amplified from genomic DNA by means of the immunoSEQ Assay, a bias-controlled multiplex PCR. The authors processed their data as follows. The number of nucleated cells in each sample was estimated by amplification of reference gene primers within the assay. To quantify the absolute abundance of each unique TCRbeta CDR3 rearrangement, sequence reads were collapsed and filtered. Productive Simpson clonality was computed per sample as the square root of Simpson's diversity index over productive rearrangements. The table comes from immuneACCESS by way of TCRdb, which keeps in-frame sequences with V and J called. Part of the clones is missing from these tables; in studies checked, under half for an unresolved V gene and the rest for unknown reasons. V, J and clone size were drawn from that table, and D and trimming were deduced from the DNA. The sample yields over 250,000 clones; about nine tenths were counted once. The top ten hold approximately 3.8% of the sample.

A remark on this clone: The target of this receptor is not known. Base qualities are missing; no much larger clone stands one base away.

Samples from volunteer blood donors who had recovered from COVID-19 were contributed by a second Seattle source. The collaborating institutions used their own protocols to collect whole blood in K2EDTA tubes. For TCRbeta analysis, collaborators shipped samples as frozen whole blood, isolated PBMCs, or DNA extracted from either of those sample types. Via the germline V gene, CDR1 is LGHNA and CDR2 YNFKEQ. Its CDR3 holds 16 amino acids, cysteine through phenylalanine. Only the CDR3 region is kept as DNA, spanning 48 bases read in frame from base 1. Trimming leaves V shorter by 2 bases and J shorter by 6 bases, with the junction holding 5 bases beyond the gene matches.

The sample comprised peripheral blood. This chain is built from TRBV4-2 and TRBJ2-3; 13 central nucleotides agree with TRBD2. This TCR came from a man between 60 and 70 years old who had recovered from COVID-19. CDR3 protein: CASSQRTSGGGDTQYF. The sequenced DNA is TGTGCCAGCAGCCAACGGACTAGCGGGGGAGGGGATACGCAGTATTTT.